The sequence of this TCR beta chain was determined in a study of shared clonotypes between healthy human individuals. Study-level information: The study used three CD4 naive, three CD4 memory, two CD8 naive and one CD8 memory plate per donor. Overall study results and limits: A generally larger estimated richness was seen in naive subsets than in memory subsets. Naive CD4 clonotype sharing across a few donors was around 5.5%.

The method was immunoSEQ multiplex PCR; TCRdb's version includes in-frame clones alone and lacks a portion of them. Among over 2,000,000 clones listed, roughly 95% were seen once. As defined, naive CD8 cells were CD45RO-negative and positively selected for CCR7, with terminally differentiated effector memory CD45RA+ cells excluded. Of note for this clone: Its antigen is as yet unknown.

Source material: naive CD8+ T cells from PBMCs. The sequence came from a man between 18 and 35 years old in good health. Some clones in this sample may be carry-over from other donors' samples.

CDR3 residues: CASSFRQPNTGELFF. The CDR3 DNA sequence: TGTGCCAGCAGTTTCAGGCAACCGAACACCGGGGAGCTGTTTTTT. The chain recombines TRBV28 with TRBJ2-2, with D unresolved. Germline V gene sequence: CDR1 MDHEN, CDR2 SYDVKM. V was cut by 3 bases and J by 0 bases, with 8 bases left in between. The length of the CDR3 is 15 residues.